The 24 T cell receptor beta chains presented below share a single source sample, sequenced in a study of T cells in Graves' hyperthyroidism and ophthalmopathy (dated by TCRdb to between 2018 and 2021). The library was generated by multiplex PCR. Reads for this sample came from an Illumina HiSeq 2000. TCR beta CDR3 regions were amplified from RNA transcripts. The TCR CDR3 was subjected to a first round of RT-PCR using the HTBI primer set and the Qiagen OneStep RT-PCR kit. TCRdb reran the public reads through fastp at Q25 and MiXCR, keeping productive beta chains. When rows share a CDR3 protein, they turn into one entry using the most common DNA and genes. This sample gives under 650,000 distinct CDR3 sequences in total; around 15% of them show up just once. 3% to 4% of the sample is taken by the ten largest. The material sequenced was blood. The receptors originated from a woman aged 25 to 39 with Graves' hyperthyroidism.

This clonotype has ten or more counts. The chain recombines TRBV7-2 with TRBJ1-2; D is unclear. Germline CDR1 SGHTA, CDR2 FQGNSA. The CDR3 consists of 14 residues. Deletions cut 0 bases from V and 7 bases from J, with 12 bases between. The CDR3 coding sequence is TGTGCCAGCAGCTTAGCGCGGAGAGCTAGTGGCTACACCTTC. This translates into CASSLARRASGYTF.

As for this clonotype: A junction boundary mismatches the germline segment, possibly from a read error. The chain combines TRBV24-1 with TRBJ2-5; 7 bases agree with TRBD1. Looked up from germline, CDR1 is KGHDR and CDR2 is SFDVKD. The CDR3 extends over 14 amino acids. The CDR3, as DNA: TGTGCCACCAGTGATGGGACAGTCCAAGAAACCCAGTACTTC. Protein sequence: CATSDGTVQETQYF.

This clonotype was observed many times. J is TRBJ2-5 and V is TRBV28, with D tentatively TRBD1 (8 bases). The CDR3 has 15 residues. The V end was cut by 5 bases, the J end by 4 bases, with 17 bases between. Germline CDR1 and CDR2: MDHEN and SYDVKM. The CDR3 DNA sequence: TGTGCCAGCAGTCCCACAGGGGGAGGGTCAGAGACCCAGTACTTC. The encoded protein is CASSPTGGGSETQYF.

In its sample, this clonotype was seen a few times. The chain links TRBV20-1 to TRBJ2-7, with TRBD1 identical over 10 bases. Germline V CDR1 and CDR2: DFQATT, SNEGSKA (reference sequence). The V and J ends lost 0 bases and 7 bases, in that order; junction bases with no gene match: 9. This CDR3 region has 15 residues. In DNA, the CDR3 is TGCAGTGCTAGAGATGGGACAGGGGCACAAGTAGAGCAGTACTTC. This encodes CSARDGTGAQVEQYF.

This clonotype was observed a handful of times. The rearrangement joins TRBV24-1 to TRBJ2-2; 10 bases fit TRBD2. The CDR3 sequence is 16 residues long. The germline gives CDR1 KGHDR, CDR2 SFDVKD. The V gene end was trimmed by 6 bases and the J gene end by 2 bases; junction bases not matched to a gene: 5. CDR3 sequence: CATSTLAGVNTGELFF. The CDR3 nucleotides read TGTGCCACCAGTACGCTAGCGGGAGTCAACACCGGGGAGCTGTTTTTT.

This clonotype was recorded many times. CDR3 bases: TGTGCCAGCAGCCCCAGCCTGGGACTAGCGGCGACCAGCTCCTACAATGAGCAGTTCTTC. Translating it yields CASSPSLGLAATSSYNEQFF. This chain links TRBV7-2 with TRBJ2-1; 11 bases match TRBD2. The CDR3 is made up of 20 amino acids. The V and J ends lost 5 bases and 0 bases, in that order; junction bases with no gene match: 15. Per the germline V gene, CDR1 is SGHTA and CDR2 is FQGNSA. Complete variable domain (other parts from reference TRBV7-2 and TRBJ2-1): GAGVSQSPSNKVTEKGKDVELRCDPISGHTALYWYRQSLGQGLEFLIYFQGNSAPDKSGLPSDRFSAERTGGSVSTLTIQRTQQEDSAVYLCASSPSLGLAATSSYNEQFFGPGTRLTVL.

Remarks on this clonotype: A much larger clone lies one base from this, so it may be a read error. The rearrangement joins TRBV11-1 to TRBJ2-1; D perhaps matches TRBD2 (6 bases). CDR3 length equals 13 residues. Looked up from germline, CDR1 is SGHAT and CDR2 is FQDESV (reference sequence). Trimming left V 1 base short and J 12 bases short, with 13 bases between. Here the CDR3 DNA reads TGTGCCAGCAGCTTAGGACGGGGGACCGGGCAGTTCTTC. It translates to CASSLGRGTGQFF.

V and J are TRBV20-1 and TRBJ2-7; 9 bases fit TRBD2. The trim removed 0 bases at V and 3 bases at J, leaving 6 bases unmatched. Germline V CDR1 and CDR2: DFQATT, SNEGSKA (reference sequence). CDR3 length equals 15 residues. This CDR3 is CSARDSGSYYYEQYF. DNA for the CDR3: TGCAGTGCTAGAGATAGCGGGAGCTACTACTACGAGCAGTACTTC.

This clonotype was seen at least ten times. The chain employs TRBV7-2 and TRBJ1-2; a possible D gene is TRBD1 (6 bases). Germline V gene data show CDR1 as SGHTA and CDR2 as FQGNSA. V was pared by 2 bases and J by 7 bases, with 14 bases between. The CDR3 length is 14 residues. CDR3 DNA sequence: TGTGCCAGCAGCTTATCGAACAGGGTTCTTGGCTACACCTTC. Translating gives CASSLSNRVLGYTF.

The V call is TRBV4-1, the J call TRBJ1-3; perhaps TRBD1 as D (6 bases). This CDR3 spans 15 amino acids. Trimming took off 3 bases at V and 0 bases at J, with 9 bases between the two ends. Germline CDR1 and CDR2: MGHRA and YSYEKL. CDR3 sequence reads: CASSHPGASGNTIYF. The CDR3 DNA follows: TGCGCCAGCAGCCACCCGGGGGCCTCTGGAAACACCATATATTTT.

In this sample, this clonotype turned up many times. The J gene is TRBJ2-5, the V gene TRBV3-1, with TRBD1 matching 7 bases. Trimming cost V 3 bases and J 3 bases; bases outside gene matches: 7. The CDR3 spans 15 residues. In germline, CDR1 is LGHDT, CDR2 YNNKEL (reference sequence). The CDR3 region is CASSHLDRAEETQYF. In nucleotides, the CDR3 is TGTGCCAGCAGCCATCTCGACAGGGCCGAAGAGACCCAGTACTTC.

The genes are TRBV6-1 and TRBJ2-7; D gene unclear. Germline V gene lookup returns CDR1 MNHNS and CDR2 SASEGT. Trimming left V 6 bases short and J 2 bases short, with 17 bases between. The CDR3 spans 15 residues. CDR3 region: CASSPPGAAPYEQYF. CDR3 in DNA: TGTGCCAGCAGCCCTCCAGGTGCGGCCCCCTACGAGCAGTACTTC.

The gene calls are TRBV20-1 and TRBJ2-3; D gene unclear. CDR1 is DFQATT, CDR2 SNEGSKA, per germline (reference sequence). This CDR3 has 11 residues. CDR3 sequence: CSERAVPTQYF. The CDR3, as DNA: TGCAGCGAACGGGCGGTCCCAACGCAGTATTTT.

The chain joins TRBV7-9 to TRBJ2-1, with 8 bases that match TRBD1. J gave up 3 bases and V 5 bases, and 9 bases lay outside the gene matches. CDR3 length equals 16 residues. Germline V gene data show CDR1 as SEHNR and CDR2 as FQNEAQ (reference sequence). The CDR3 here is CASSPGTGRSYNEQFF. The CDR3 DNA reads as TGTGCCAGCAGCCCTGGGACAGGAAGAAGCTACAATGAGCAGTTCTTC.

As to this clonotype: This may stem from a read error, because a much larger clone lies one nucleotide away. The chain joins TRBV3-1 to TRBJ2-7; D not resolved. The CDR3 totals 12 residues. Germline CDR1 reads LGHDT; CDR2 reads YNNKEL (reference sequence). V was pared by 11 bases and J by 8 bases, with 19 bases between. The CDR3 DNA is TGTGCCGTCGCATTAACCGGGTACAAGCAGTACTTC. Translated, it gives CAVALTGYKQYF.

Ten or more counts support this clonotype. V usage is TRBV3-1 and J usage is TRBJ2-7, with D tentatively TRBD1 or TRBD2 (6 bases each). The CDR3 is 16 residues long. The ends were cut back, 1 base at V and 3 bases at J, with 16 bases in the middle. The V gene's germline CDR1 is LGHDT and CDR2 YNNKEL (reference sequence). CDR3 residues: CASSQAGDTDFYEQYF. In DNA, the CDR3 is TGTGCCAGCAGCCAAGCGGGGGACACCGACTTCTACGAGCAGTACTTC.

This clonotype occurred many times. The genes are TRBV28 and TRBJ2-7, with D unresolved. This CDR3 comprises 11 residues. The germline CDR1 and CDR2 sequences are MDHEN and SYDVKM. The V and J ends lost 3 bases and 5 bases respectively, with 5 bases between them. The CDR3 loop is CASSFHDEQYF. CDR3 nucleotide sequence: TGTGCCAGCAGTTTCCATGACGAGCAGTACTTC. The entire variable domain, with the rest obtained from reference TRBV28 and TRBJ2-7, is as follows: DVKVTQSSRYLVKRTGEKVFLECVQDMDHENMFWYRQDPGLGLRLIYFSYDVKMKEKGDIPEGYSVSREKKERFSLILESASTNQTSMYLCASSFHDEQYFGPGTRLTVT.

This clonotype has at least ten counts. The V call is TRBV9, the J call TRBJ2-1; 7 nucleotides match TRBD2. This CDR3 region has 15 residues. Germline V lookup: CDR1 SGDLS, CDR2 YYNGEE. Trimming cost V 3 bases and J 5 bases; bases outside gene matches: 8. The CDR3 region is CASSAGEGRDNEQFF. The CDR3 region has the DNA TGTGCCAGCAGCGCCGGAGAGGGGAGGGACAATGAGCAGTTCTTC.

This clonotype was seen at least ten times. The CDR3 coding sequence is TGCAGTGCTAGACGGGGGGCTGGGATGAACACTGAAGCTTTCTTT. This gives the protein CSARRGAGMNTEAFF. The J gene is TRBJ1-1, the V gene TRBV20-1; tentatively, D is TRBD1 (6 bases). This CDR3 is 15 amino acids long. Per germline, CDR1 DFQATT and CDR2 SNEGSKA (reference sequence). The V end was cut by 2 bases, the J end by 0 bases, with 13 bases between.

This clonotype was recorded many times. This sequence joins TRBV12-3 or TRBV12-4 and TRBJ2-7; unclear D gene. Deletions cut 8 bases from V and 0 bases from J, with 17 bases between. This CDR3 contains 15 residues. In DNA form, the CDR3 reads TGTGCCAGCGGCGCCTCGTGGCGGCCCTCCTACGAGCAGTACTTC. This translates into CASGASWRPSYEQYF.

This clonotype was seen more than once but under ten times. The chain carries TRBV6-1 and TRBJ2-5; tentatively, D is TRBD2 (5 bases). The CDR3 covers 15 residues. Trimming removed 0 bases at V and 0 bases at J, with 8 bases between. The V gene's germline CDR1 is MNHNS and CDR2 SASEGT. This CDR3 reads CASSEAWGDQETQYF. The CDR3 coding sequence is TGTGCCAGCAGTGAAGCCTGGGGAGACCAAGAGACCCAGTACTTC.

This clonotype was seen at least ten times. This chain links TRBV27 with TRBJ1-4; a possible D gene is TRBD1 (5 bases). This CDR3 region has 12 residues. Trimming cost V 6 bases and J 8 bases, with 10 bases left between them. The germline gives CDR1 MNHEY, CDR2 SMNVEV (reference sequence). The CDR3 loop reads CASRGLGEKLFF. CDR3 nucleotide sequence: TGTGCCAGCAGGGGACTAGGGGAAAAACTGTTTTTT.

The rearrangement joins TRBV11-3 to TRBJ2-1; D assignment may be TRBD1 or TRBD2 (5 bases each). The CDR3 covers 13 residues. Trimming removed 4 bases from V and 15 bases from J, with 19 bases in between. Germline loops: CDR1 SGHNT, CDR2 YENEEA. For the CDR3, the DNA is TGTGCCAGCAGCTCCACTGTGAGAGGGGCGCTGTTCTTC. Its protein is CASSSTVRGALFF.

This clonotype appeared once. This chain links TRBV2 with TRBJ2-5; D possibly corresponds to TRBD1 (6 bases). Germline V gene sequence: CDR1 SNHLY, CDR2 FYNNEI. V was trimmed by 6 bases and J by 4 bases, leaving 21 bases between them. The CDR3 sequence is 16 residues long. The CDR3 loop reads CASSAPGTTMGETQYF. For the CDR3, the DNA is TGTGCCAGCAGCGCCCCCGGGACAACGATGGGAGAGACCCAGTACTTC.